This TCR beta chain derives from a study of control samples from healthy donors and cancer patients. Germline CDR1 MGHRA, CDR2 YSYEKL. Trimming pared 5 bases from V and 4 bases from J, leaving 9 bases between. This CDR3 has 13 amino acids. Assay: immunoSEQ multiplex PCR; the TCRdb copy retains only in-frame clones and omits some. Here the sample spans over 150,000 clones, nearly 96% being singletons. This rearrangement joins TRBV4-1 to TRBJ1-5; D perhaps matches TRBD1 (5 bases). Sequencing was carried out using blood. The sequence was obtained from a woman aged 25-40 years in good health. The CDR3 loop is CASSARVNQPQHF. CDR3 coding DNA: TGCGCCAGCAGCGCCAGGGTGAATCAGCCCCAGCATTTT.